This is a list of T cell receptor beta chains from one sample in a study of blood T cells in healthy people across ages. MiXCR, applied by TCRdb to the 5' RACE reads, yields one record per CDR3 protein. The repertoire holds approximately 580,000 distinct CDR3 sequences, with approximately 25% as singletons. These data were also filed under a second study, of T cells of mothers and their children.

Sequencing was carried out using blood. All receptors come from a boy between 10 and 17 years old in good health. CDR3s include the opening cysteine and the closing phenylalanine or tryptophan. The D gene is left open where the match is weak. Only some rows state a clone size, as once, few, many or a class for expanded clones.

D gene,CDR3 length,J gene,V gene,clone size,CDR3 protein,CDR3 DNA
TRBD2,17,TRBJ2-3,TRBV7-9,NA,CASSPRTSGRAGDTQYF,TGTGCCAGCAGCCCGCGGACTAGCGGGAGGGCCGGAGATACGCAGTATTTT
NA,15,TRBJ2-5,TRBV4-3,NA,CASSQTGTSQETQYF,TGCGCCAGCAGCCAAACAGGGACTTCCCAAGAGACCCAGTACTTC
NA,14,TRBJ1-6,TRBV10-3,NA,CAISIGEYNSPLHF,TGTGCCATCAGTATCGGAGAGTATAATTCACCCCTCCACTTT
TRBD2,18,TRBJ2-5,TRBV25-1,few,CASTPASGDLGGQETQYF,TGTGCCAGCACGCCCGCTAGCGGGGACCTAGGGGGCCAAGAGACCCAGTACTTC
NA,16,TRBJ2-3,TRBV6-2/TRBV6-3,NA,CASSSDRPTSTDTQYF,TGTGCCAGCAGTTCTGATCGCCCAACCAGCACAGATACGCAGTATTTT
TRBD2,17,TRBJ2-4,TRBV6-1,NA,CASSEPFRGETKNIQYF,TGTGCCAGCAGTGAACCCTTTCGGGGGGAGACCAAAAACATTCAGTACTTC
NA,19,TRBJ1-1,TRBV5-1,NA,CASSSFPTGTPGGGTEAFF,TGCGCCAGCAGCTCCTTTCCAACCGGGACACCCGGAGGGGGCACTGAAGCTTTCTTT
NA,15,TRBJ2-3,TRBV6-5,NA,CASSYGWTSTDTQYF,TGTGCCAGCAGTTACGGATGGACTAGCACAGATACGCAGTATTTT
TRBD1,19,TRBJ2-2,TRBV5-1,few,CASSSPLEGQGANTGELFF,TGCGCCAGCAGCTCCCCCTTAGAGGGACAGGGGGCCAACACCGGGGAGCTGTTTTTT
TRBD1,15,TRBJ1-4,TRBV6-5,few,CASSDRTGGDEKLFF,TGTGCCAGCAGTGACAGGACAGGCGGGGATGAAAAACTGTTTTTT
NA,14,TRBJ1-1,TRBV4-1,few,CASSQAWVGTEAFF,TGCGCCAGCAGCCAAGCATGGGTGGGCACTGAAGCTTTCTTT
NA,15,TRBJ2-3,TRBV18,few,CASSPNEGTTDTQYF,TGTGCCAGCTCACCAAACGAGGGGACGACAGATACGCAGTATTTT
NA,18,TRBJ2-3,TRBV20-1,NA,CSARDRPGERLRTDTQYF,TGCAGTGCTAGAGATCGCCCGGGGGAAAGGCTCAGGACAGATACGCAGTATTTT
TRBD2,16,TRBJ2-5,TRBV6-7,NA,CASSYLLAGAQETQYF,TGTGCCAGCAGTTACCTCCTAGCGGGAGCCCAAGAGACCCAGTACTTC
TRBD1,15,TRBJ2-1,TRBV27,NA,CASRGDREFYNEQFF,TGTGCCAGCAGGGGAGACAGGGAGTTTTACAATGAGCAGTTCTTC
NA,15,TRBJ2-7,TRBV20-1,NA,CSAGMRDFHPYEQYF,TGCAGTGCTGGGATGCGGGACTTTCATCCCTACGAGCAGTACTTC
NA,17,TRBJ2-7,TRBV7-6,NA,CASSPLPGHQESYEQYF,TGTGCCAGCAGCCCCCTTCCGGGACACCAGGAGTCCTACGAGCAGTACTTC
NA,15,TRBJ2-2,TRBV3-1,NA,CASSQDIGSTGELFF,TGTGCCAGCAGCCAAGATATAGGTTCGACCGGGGAGCTGTTTTTT
TRBD1,13,TRBJ2-1,TRBV14,few,CASSPSFQGVQFF,TGTGCCAGCAGCCCCTCCTTCCAGGGGGTGCAGTTCTTC
NA,15,TRBJ2-5,TRBV12-3/TRBV12-4,few,CASSPEGGNQETQYF,TGTGCCAGCAGCCCCGAGGGGGGAAACCAAGAGACCCAGTACTTC
TRBD1,14,TRBJ1-1,TRBV29-1,few,CSVVFEGANTEAFF,TGCAGCGTTGTGTTTGAGGGGGCGAACACTGAAGCTTTCTTT
NA,15,TRBJ2-2,TRBV9,NA,CASSPPLGSAGELFF,TGTGCCAGCAGCCCTCCTCTAGGGTCCGCCGGGGAGCTGTTTTTT
NA,14,TRBJ2-7,TRBV6-1,NA,CASRGRGLSYEQYF,TGTGCCAGCAGGGGCAGGGGTCTTTCCTACGAGCAGTACTTC
NA,14,TRBJ1-2,TRBV19,NA,CASRPGQRHYGYTF,TGTGCCAGTAGACCGGGACAAAGACACTATGGCTACACCTTC
NA,16,TRBJ1-4,TRBV2,many,CASSESRRGSDEKLFF,TGTGCCAGCAGTGAAAGTCGAAGAGGTTCTGATGAAAAACTGTTTTTT
NA,14,TRBJ2-4,TRBV9,NA,CASSVGADKNIQYF,TGTGCCAGCAGCGTAGGGGCTGATAAAAACATTCAGTACTTC
NA,9,TRBJ2-5,TRBV28,NA,CAAGETQYF,TGTGCCGCAGGGGAGACCCAGTACTTC
NA,12,TRBJ1-4,TRBV28,few,CASSLLREKLFF,TGTGCCAGCAGTCTCTTGCGTGAAAAACTGTTTTTT
TRBD1,16,TRBJ1-5,TRBV27,NA,CASSLSYRQGGQPQHF,TGTGCCAGCAGTTTATCGTATCGCCAGGGGGGACAGCCCCAGCATTTT
TRBD1,18,TRBJ1-2,TRBV6-2/TRBV6-3,NA,CASSNPATGAVTGFGYAF,TGTGCCAGCAGTAACCCCGCGACAGGGGCCGTAACGGGCTTTGGCTACGCCTTC
TRBD1,15,TRBJ1-6,TRBV3-1,few,CASSQGTGVNSPLHF,TGTGCCAGCAGCCAAGGGACAGGGGTCAATTCACCCCTCCACTTT
TRBD2,14,TRBJ2-3,TRBV24-1,NA,CATSDPGRGYTQYF,TGTGCCACCAGTGATCCAGGGCGGGGGTATACGCAGTATTTT
TRBD2,15,TRBJ2-3,TRBV4-1,few,CASTAAGGETDTQYF,TGCGCCAGCACGGCAGCGGGAGGTGAGACAGATACGCAGTATTTT
TRBD2,17,TRBJ2-3,TRBV27,NA,CASDSLTSGGALDTQYF,TGTGCCAGCGACTCGTTGACTAGCGGGGGGGCTTTAGATACGCAGTATTTT
NA,14,TRBJ1-1,TRBV12-3/TRBV12-4,NA,CASSRTKLNTEAFF,TGTGCCAGCAGTCGAACCAAATTGAACACTGAAGCTTTCTTT
TRBD1,14,TRBJ2-1,TRBV12-3/TRBV12-4,NA,CAGSMGQIYNEQFF,TGTGCCGGCTCGATGGGACAGATCTACAATGAGCAGTTCTTC
NA,16,TRBJ2-5,TRBV27,NA,CASSTNVRGRQETQYF,TGTGCCAGCAGCACGAACGTCCGGGGGCGGCAGGAGACCCAGTACTTC
TRBD1,17,TRBJ2-6,TRBV6-1,many,CASKRQGSGSGANVLTF,TGTGCCAGCAAAAGACAGGGATCGGGCTCTGGGGCCAACGTCCTGACTTTC
NA,17,TRBJ1-5,TRBV28,few,CASSPESRTEPALPQHF,TGTGCCAGCAGTCCCGAATCCCGGACAGAACCAGCCCTTCCCCAGCATTTT
TRBD1,21,TRBJ1-3,TRBV6-5,NA,CASSYFSGTGGAEYSGNTIYF,TGTGCCAGCAGTTACTTTTCCGGGACAGGGGGCGCGGAGTATTCTGGAAACACCATATATTTT